The 18 T cell receptor beta chains reported below all come from one sample, sequenced in a study of blood T cell repertoires in COVID-19. Profiling relied on immunoSEQ multiplex PCR, and the TCRdb table lists in-frame clones only, not all of them. The sample consists of around 200,000 clones, roughly 89% of them appearing once. Sequenced: PBMCs or T cells enriched from blood (not recorded which). These TCRs come from a man between 18 and 29 years old with acute COVID-19.

V gene TRBV28 combines with J gene TRBJ1-1, with 7 positions matching TRBD1. V lost 3 bases and J lost 4; bases outside the gene matches: 2. Per germline, CDR1 MDHEN and CDR2 SYDVKM. The CDR3 runs to 13 residues. Here the CDR3 reads CASSLGQLTEAFF. In nucleotides, the CDR3 is TGTGCCAGCAGTTTGGGACAGCTCACTGAAGCTTTCTTT.

This clone has a single count. J is TRBJ2-3 and V is TRBV6-5; D remains ambiguous. V was clipped by 4 bases and J by 1 base, with 9 bases between them. The germline V gene has CDR1 MNHEY and CDR2 SVGAGI. The CDR3 covers 14 residues. The CDR3 reads CASSSLSGTDTQYF. The CDR3 DNA is TGTGCCAGCAGTTCCCTGAGCGGCACAGATACGCAGTATTTT.

This sequence joins TRBV2 and TRBJ1-5; D may be TRBD1 (6 bases). This CDR3 has 15 residues. Trimming removed 7 bases from V and 0 bases from J, with 13 bases in between. The germline gives CDR1 SNHLY, CDR2 FYNNEI. In nucleotides, the CDR3 is TGTGCCAGCAAAGGTACAGGGCATAGCAATCAGCCCCAGCATTTT. Its translation is CASKGTGHSNQPQHF.

J is TRBJ1-5 and V is TRBV21-1. TRBV21-1 is a pseudogene locus. The CDR3 length is 15 residues. CDR3 sequence reads: CASTNPGFSNQPQHF. The DNA for the CDR3 is TGTGCCAGCACCAATCCCGGGTTTAGCAATCAGCCCCAGCATTTT.

The genes are TRBV30 and TRBJ2-7, with no clear D. Trimming removed 1 base from V and 5 bases from J, with 12 bases in between. This CDR3 region has 13 residues. The germline V gene has CDR1 GTSNPN and CDR2 SVGIG (reference sequence). The CDR3 region is CAWSGVFRDEQYF. CDR3 bases: TGTGCCTGGAGTGGAGTTTTTCGGGACGAGCAGTACTTC. The variable domain in full, with the rest retrieved from reference TRBV30 and TRBJ2-7, is SQTIHQWPATLVQPVGSPLSLECTVEGTSNPNLYWYRQAAGRGLQLLFYSVGIGQISSEVPQNLSASRPQDRQFILSSKKLLLSDSGFYLCAWSGVFRDEQYFGPGTRLTVT.

The V call is TRBV15, the J call TRBJ1-1, with 7 positions matching TRBD1. CDR1 is LNHNV and CDR2 is YYDKDF in the germline V gene (reference sequence). The V and J ends lost 3 bases and 5 bases, in that order; junction bases with no gene match: 6. The CDR3 has 14 residues. The CDR3 sequence is CATSSVDRLTEAFF. The CDR3 DNA follows: TGTGCCACCAGCAGTGTGGACAGGCTGACTGAAGCTTTCTTT.

The chain is built from TRBV7-3 and TRBJ2-7; 7 positions match TRBD1. CDR3 size: 13 residues. J lost 2 bases, V lost 3 bases, and 1 base had no gene match. In germline, CDR1 is SGHTA, CDR2 FQGTGA. Here the CDR3 DNA reads TGTGCCAGCAGCTTTGGGACAGCCTACGAGCAGTACTTC. Amino acid sequence: CASSFGTAYEQYF.

This chain uses TRBV7-9 with TRBJ2-2; TRBD2 agrees at 7 bases. Unmatched junction bases numbered 2, after V lost 1 base and J lost 3 bases. The CDR3 is 15 residues long. The V gene's germline CDR1 is SEHNR and CDR2 FQNEAQ (reference sequence). The CDR3 sequence: CASSLVAGDTGELFF. CDR3 sequence (DNA): TGTGCCAGCAGCTTAGTGGCGGGAGACACCGGGGAGCTGTTTTTT.

This clone was picked up a small number of times. This chain connects TRBV7-9 to TRBJ1-2; D ambiguous. This CDR3 comprises 13 residues. Per the germline V gene, CDR1 is SEHNR and CDR2 is FQNEAQ (reference sequence). V was clipped by 10 bases and J by 1 base, with 13 bases between them. The CDR3 spells CATQHGDNYGYTF. The CDR3 nucleotides are TGTGCCACTCAACACGGAGATAACTATGGCTACACCTTC.

This chain links TRBV28 with TRBJ1-6; D gene uncertain. The CDR3 spans 19 residues. The V and J ends lost 8 bases and 0 bases respectively, with 23 bases between them. Germline V CDR1 and CDR2: MDHEN, SYDVKM. CDR3 DNA: TGTGCCAGCCTCCCTTCAGTCATCCCAACCAGCTCCTATAATTCACCCCTCCACTTT. It is translated as CASLPSVIPTSSYNSPLHF.

The chain employs TRBV13 and TRBJ2-7; weak D call: TRBD1 (5 bases). This CDR3 comprises 14 residues. The V gene's germline CDR1 is PRHDT and CDR2 FYEKMQ (reference sequence). Trimming took 1 base from V and 5 from J, leaving 12 bases between them. In nucleotides, the CDR3 is TGTGCCAGCAGCTTAGCAGGGAACGGTAACGAGCAGTACTTC. This gives the protein CASSLAGNGNEQYF.

The chain recombines TRBV9 with TRBJ2-7; no reliable D call. V was pared by 0 bases and J by 3 bases, with 7 bases between. Per germline, CDR1 SGDLS and CDR2 YYNGEE. The CDR3 has 13 amino acids. The CDR3, as DNA: TGTGCCAGCAGCGTAGCTAAAGACTACGAGCAGTACTTC. Amino acids: CASSVAKDYEQYF.

In this sample, this clone turned up once. The chain has TRBV4-3 and TRBJ2-2; 9 bases map to TRBD2. V gave up 0 bases and J gave up 10 bases; unmatched junction bases: 12. Germline CDR1 reads LGHNA; CDR2 reads YSLEER. This CDR3 has 17 amino acids. This chain's CDR3 is CASSQDRSGGWGEELFF. CDR3 sequence (DNA): TGCGCCAGCAGCCAAGATCGGAGCGGGGGGTGGGGCGAGGAGCTGTTTTTT.

This rearrangement joins TRBV27 to TRBJ2-7, with D hard to call. CDR1 is MNHEY and CDR2 is SMNVEV in the germline V gene (reference sequence). Trimming took 3 bases from V and 4 from J, leaving 10 bases between them. This CDR3 has 13 residues. CDR3 in amino acids: CASSLRNTYEQYF. The CDR3 bases are TGTGCCAGCAGTTTGCGGAACACATACGAGCAGTACTTC.

The chain carries TRBV28 and TRBJ1-5, with D uncertain. V lost 1 base and J lost 2, with 3 bases in between. Per the germline V gene, CDR1 is MDHEN and CDR2 is SYDVKM. The CDR3 contains 13 residues. The CDR3 region is CASSLSGNQPQHF. Here the CDR3 DNA reads TGTGCCAGCAGTTTATCCGGCAATCAGCCCCAGCATTTT. The whole variable domain, remainder taken from reference TRBV28 and TRBJ1-5, is DVKVTQSSRYLVKRTGEKVFLECVQDMDHENMFWYRQDPGLGLRLIYFSYDVKMKEKGDIPEGYSVSREKKERFSLILESASTNQTSMYLCASSLSGNQPQHFGDGTRLSIL.

The chain joins TRBV5-1 to TRBJ1-2; perhaps TRBD1 as D (6 bases). The CDR3 has 16 amino acids. Trimming pared 0 bases from V and 1 base from J, leaving 13 bases between. CDR1 is SGHRS and CDR2 is YFSETQ in the germline V gene. The CDR3 loop is CASSLGGGALNYGYTF. The CDR3 DNA reads TGCGCCAGCAGCTTGGGCGGGGGCGCACTTAACTATGGCTACACCTTC.

This clone was counted a few times. The rearrangement joins TRBV27 to TRBJ1-1; D is unclear. Germline CDR1 MNHEY, CDR2 SMNVEV (reference sequence). The CDR3 covers 15 residues. V was shortened by 0 bases and J by 1 base, with 9 bases between the two germline ends. The CDR3: CASSLSLVGNTEAFF. In DNA form, the CDR3 reads TGTGCCAGCAGTTTATCTCTCGTCGGGAACACTGAAGCTTTCTTT.

The sample holds one count of this clone. V usage is TRBV28 and J usage is TRBJ1-2, with D possibly TRBD1 on 5 matching bases. This CDR3 has 12 residues. Trimming took 9 bases from V and 8 from J, leaving 16 bases between them. Germline loops: CDR1 MDHEN, CDR2 SYDVKM. CDR3 nucleotides: TGTGCCAGTTTGTGGGGGGTTGACGGCTACACCTTC. Amino acids: CASLWGVDGYTF.